The clone carrying this T cell receptor (beta chain) came up a few times. Its antigen is still unknown. CDR1 SGHDN and CDR2 FVKESK come from the germline V gene. The CDR3 spans 14 residues. J was trimmed by 9 bases and V by 2 bases; bases with no gene match: 4. The record originates from a study of T cells in Graves' hyperthyroidism and ophthalmopathy. If no ophthalmopathy progression occurred within 18 months, Graves' hyperthyroidism was stable. It was uncontrolled infection, other autoimmune disease, pregnancy or lactation that excluded patients. Study-wide findings and caveats: The model's output predicted ophthalmopathy at a median of roughly 6.9 months prior to onset. Patients with ophthalmopathy were separated from those with stable hyperthyroidism by a 13 V-J model.

Template material for amplifying TCR beta CDR3 regions consisted of RNA transcripts. First-round RT-PCR with HTBI primers amplified the TCR CDR3 region. TCRdb reprocessed the multiplex PCR reads via MiXCR and lists one record per CDR3 protein. This table has some 770,000 distinct CDR3 sequences, 16% appearing once. The chain employs TRBV14 and TRBJ2-1; TRBD1 matches 10 bases. The sequence came from a man aged 18 to 29 with Graves' hyperthyroidism. The sequenced sample was blood. CDR3 DNA: TGTGCCAGCAGCCAATTGGACAGGGGGATTGAGCAGTTCTTC. Its translation is CASSQLDRGIEQFF. The full variable domain, its missing parts supplied by reference TRBV14 and TRBJ2-1, is EAGVTQFPSHSVIEKGQTVTLRCDPISGHDNLYWYRRVMGKEIKFLLHFVKESKQDESGMPNNRFLAERTGGTYSTLKVQPAELEDSGVYFCASSQLDRGIEQFFGPGTRLTVL.